Listed below are T cell receptor beta chains from one sample, sequenced in a study of T-cell reconstitution after alpha-beta-depleted transplantation in children. MiXCR, run by TCRdb on the PCR reads, gives a single entry per CDR3 protein. The sample holds 400,000 to 500,000 distinct CDR3 sequences, about 11% seen once. The specimen comprised PBMCs from the stem cell graft donor, sampled from the stem cell graft. Receptor source: a human donor who donated a stem cell graft to a child with acute myeloid leukemia. The conserved cysteine and the conserved F or W are not part of the CDR3 here. Clone size is given for some rows only: seen once, a few or many times, or a class if the clone is expanded.

v_call: TRBV18
clone_size: once
cdr3_aa: ASSTGGLAGELF

v_call: TRBV20-1
clone_size: -
cdr3_aa: SAPTLAGGPTDTQY

v_call: TRBV23-1
clone_size: -
cdr3_aa: ASSQWRGVSYNEQF

v_call: TRBV19
clone_size: -
cdr3_aa: ASSMGRGIPDTQY

v_call: TRBV12-3/TRBV12-4
clone_size: -
cdr3_aa: ASRSSGSSYNEQF

v_call: TRBV7-2
clone_size: -
cdr3_aa: ASSPRSGRAAGELF

v_call: TRBV7-2
clone_size: few
cdr3_aa: ASSIHVINEQF

v_call: TRBV7-9
clone_size: -
cdr3_aa: ASSPQGAHEQY

v_call: TRBV4-1
clone_size: -
cdr3_aa: ASSQDRGGDTQY

v_call: TRBV5-1
clone_size: many
cdr3_aa: ASSQERIGVQY

v_call: TRBV6-6
clone_size: -
cdr3_aa: ASMGAGRSYT

v_call: TRBV5-1
clone_size: -
cdr3_aa: ASSLAGRNTEAF

v_call: TRBV20-1
clone_size: few
cdr3_aa: SAPRLAGVYNEQF

v_call: TRBV5-6
clone_size: many
cdr3_aa: ASSLLPNTEAF

v_call: TRBV25-1
clone_size: -
cdr3_aa: ASSEYKQVQY

v_call: TRBV9
clone_size: -
cdr3_aa: ASSSPGQGAEQPQH

v_call: TRBV23-1
clone_size: -
cdr3_aa: ASSQPTGPSNQPQH

v_call: TRBV20-1
clone_size: -
cdr3_aa: SARTTDRGGTEAF

v_call: TRBV7-9
clone_size: many
cdr3_aa: ASSPTGTAYGYT

v_call: TRBV12-3/TRBV12-4
clone_size: -
cdr3_aa: ASSAGRGNQPQH

v_call: TRBV7-9
clone_size: -
cdr3_aa: ASSTRDIRDTQY

v_call: TRBV20-1
clone_size: -
cdr3_aa: SALVQETQY

v_call: TRBV20-1
clone_size: few
cdr3_aa: SATSGSFYNEQF

v_call: TRBV7-2
clone_size: few
cdr3_aa: ASSLRGPFTDTQY

v_call: TRBV6-2/TRBV6-3
clone_size: few
cdr3_aa: ASWGQDQETQY

v_call: TRBV5-1
clone_size: few
cdr3_aa: ASSVAGPVTEAF

v_call: TRBV28
clone_size: few
cdr3_aa: ASSFSGSGEQF

v_call: TRBV27
clone_size: -
cdr3_aa: ASSPETVSSTDTQY

v_call: TRBV3-1
clone_size: -
cdr3_aa: ASSQWGVGEQY

v_call: TRBV29-1
clone_size: -
cdr3_aa: SVDSGSGYT

v_call: TRBV12-3/TRBV12-4
clone_size: many
cdr3_aa: ASSSTVGDYEQY

v_call: TRBV3-1
clone_size: -
cdr3_aa: ASSQDGFSSYEQY

v_call: TRBV20-1
clone_size: -
cdr3_aa: CARTSEVVASGKWGADTQY

v_call: TRBV20-1
clone_size: -
cdr3_aa: SAGLGAANEKLF

v_call: TRBV11-2
clone_size: many
cdr3_aa: ASSLEAQQRATNIQY

v_call: TRBV20-1
clone_size: -
cdr3_aa: SALYVSGNSPLH

v_call: TRBV5-1
clone_size: few
cdr3_aa: ASSLDPRGGTGELF

v_call: TRBV5-5
clone_size: -
cdr3_aa: ASSLGTGWDQPQH

v_call: TRBV5-8
clone_size: many
cdr3_aa: ASSLSRTSGYNEQF

v_call: TRBV6-2/TRBV6-3
clone_size: many
cdr3_aa: ASSYSTGNTEAF

v_call: TRBV20-1
clone_size: -
cdr3_aa: SATSFNEQF

v_call: TRBV12-3/TRBV12-4
clone_size: few
cdr3_aa: ASSLGPHEQF

v_call: TRBV5-1
clone_size: -
cdr3_aa: ASSEPPSTEPF

v_call: TRBV6-2/TRBV6-3
clone_size: few
cdr3_aa: ASSPGTRASQETQY

v_call: TRBV12-3/TRBV12-4
clone_size: few
cdr3_aa: ASTFAGGTEAF

v_call: TRBV18
clone_size: few
cdr3_aa: ASSPDRINQPQH

v_call: TRBV11-2
clone_size: -
cdr3_aa: ASSLVGGRGETQY

v_call: TRBV5-6
clone_size: few
cdr3_aa: ASSLGLASGTTYEQY

v_call: TRBV20-1
clone_size: -
cdr3_aa: SAIGTGTSGRVGTDTQY

v_call: TRBV10-3
clone_size: -
cdr3_aa: ASNRGDQETQY

v_call: TRBV5-5
clone_size: -
cdr3_aa: ASSPDVTTDTQY

v_call: TRBV5-1
clone_size: few
cdr3_aa: ASSTGQVTRDYGYT

v_call: TRBV9
clone_size: -
cdr3_aa: ASNSGGLGTDTQY

v_call: TRBV6-2/TRBV6-3
clone_size: few
cdr3_aa: ASRETSGVGPTYEQY

v_call: TRBV6-1
clone_size: -
cdr3_aa: ASSPGGKGYGYT